This entry concerns a single TCR beta chain. What it recognizes is unknown. The record originates from a study of T cell responses to AZD1222 COVID-19 vaccine. Broader study findings: After two AZD1222 doses, spike-specific TCR breadth and depth rose versus day 0. The peak T cell response came first, and repertoires were sampled only after it. White British people made up most donors, females outnumbered males, and clonal diversity was possibly underestimated.

Trimming took off 3 bases at V and 9 bases at J, with 6 bases between the two ends. The CDR3 is 11 amino acids. Germline assignment: CDR1 LNHNV and CDR2 YYDKDF (reference sequence). Generated by immunoSEQ multiplex PCR, the TCRdb table keeps only in-frame clones and is missing some. Found here are about 130,000 clones, 90% to 95% of them singletons; the top ten hold 2.8%. The sequencing here drew on peripheral blood, taken on day 0 of AZD1222 vaccination. The TCR was taken from an adult in good health. The chain employs TRBV15 and TRBJ2-1; the D gene is possibly TRBD2 (6 bases). This chain's CDR3 is CATSRGGEQFF. For the CDR3, the DNA is TGTGCCACCAGCAGGGGAGGTGAGCAGTTCTTC.